This TCR beta chain was recovered during a study of cytomegalovirus exposure and HLA in healthy donors (dated by TCRdb to about 2017). Some background on the complete study: In an earlier analysis of 550 to 750 of the donors, 250 to 300 Gb of sequence data and 90 million to 120 million unique TCR beta sequences from about 190 million T cells were reported. Approximately 300 gigabases of sequencing data and around 85 million unique TCR sequences made up an early release that covered 640 HLA-typed donors. Of the 398 genotyped donors, roughly 85% fell in the genetic ancestry cluster associated with self-reported Caucasian donors. The aim of the study was to test whether cataloging public T cell receptors could identify signatures of past pathogen exposure. Using immunosequencing, the study profiled T cell repertoires from around 680 subjects and related those repertoires to cytomegalovirus serostatus. In addition to the first cohort of several hundred subjects, a separate validation cohort of approximately 110 different subjects was used. High-throughput TCR immunosequencing, statistical association of individual TCRs with disease status, and machine learning were combined to predict cytomegalovirus infection status. A later analysis re-examined previously published TCR beta repertoires from over 500 donors and added high-resolution HLA genotyping to investigate patterns of TCR occurrence. Rather than drawing on any new phenotypic data, the later analysis identified candidate immune exposures from TCR beta sequences and the way those sequences occurred across donors. To decide whether each TCR beta V gene segment behaved as functional or pseudogenic, an earlier analysis of nearly 600 of the donors relied on high-throughput TCR beta sequencing. Donor age, sex, ethnicity and CMV serostatus were compiled alongside the repertoire data. A later genetic analysis used genome-wide SNP genotypes for about 60% of the roughly 700 donors, treating that subset as a discovery cohort. All discovery cohort repertoires had been generated on a single sequencing platform. Class I and class II HLA loci were covered by the typing at four-digit resolution. The number of typed donors differed by locus: roughly 620-640 for A, B, C, DRB1 and DQB1; 500 to 550 for DQA1; 606 for DPA1; and some 450 for DPB1. Several DR-DQ haplotypes were treated as single units for association and clustering because of strong linkage in the cohort. Among 300 to 500 genotyped donors of the cohort, an average of around 250,000 unique TCR beta nucleotide sequences was sequenced per donor, of which about 18% were non-productive.

Library preparation was by the immunoSEQ multiplex PCR assay. For the multiplex PCR, a mixture combining 60 forward primers for TCR Vbeta segments and 13 reverse primers for TCR Jbeta segments was used. Amplification of the CDR3 region of rearranged TCR beta genes was performed with a multiplex PCR assay on genomic DNA. The amplified TCR beta libraries were sequenced on the Illumina HiSeq System as 87-base-pair reads. The source study handled its data this way. A later analysis tallied roughly 78 million unique TCR beta chains across the 666 repertoires, and around 12 million of those chains were shared by two or more donors. A nearest-neighbor algorithm error-corrected the raw reads and collapsed the reads into unique sequences, merging closely related sequences to remove PCR and sequencing errors. CDR3 sequences were aligned to IMGT reference sequences to assign V, D and J gene segments. For a sequence to be retained, at least a six-nucleotide match to both a V gene segment and a J gene segment was required. A rearrangement was called productive if the CDR3 had no stop codons and remained in frame with V and J, and every other rearrangement was called non-productive. Following IMGT convention, CDR3 was defined as the stretch from the second conserved V-encoded cysteine to the conserved J-encoded phenylalanine. The earlier analysis of more than 450 of the donors excluded sequences that lacked an unambiguous match to a single V gene segment. In an earlier analysis of approximately 560 of the donors, a V segment was called functional when productive rearrangements were above 56.7%, and segregating when the standard deviation between donors exceeded 5%. A statistical classification framework was developed to diagnose cytomegalovirus status using the catalog of TCR beta chain sequences. A later analysis assigned V and J genes by comparing TCR nucleotide sequences with IMGT/GENE-DB human TR gene sequences. A later analysis assigned CDR3 sequences and most-parsimonious VDJ recombination scenarios with the TCRdist pipeline. In a later analysis, each TCR beta chain was defined by its CDR3 amino acid sequence together with its V-gene family, and reads without a unique V-gene family were excluded. A later analysis removed 500 to 600 highly shared, low-generation-probability nucleotide sequences to deal with suspected cross-contamination and a sequencing artifact. In a later analysis, a clonal expansion index was calculated for each public chain from normalized within-repertoire ranks of inferred template counts. A later analysis computed generation probabilities with a VDJ recombination model fitted to out-of-frame rearrangements, and checked the results against IGoR. A later analysis scored TCR-TCR, TCR-HLA and TCR-CMV co-occurrence with hypergeometric tests, applying a repertoire-size bias correction to TCR pairs. A later analysis estimated false discovery rates by permuting HLA or CMV assignments 20 times. In a later analysis, co-occurring TCRs were grouped with DBSCAN, and TCRdist sequence similarity was added when clustering was performed within HLA-allele-positive subsets. For co-occurrence clustering, repertoires with fewer than 30,000 or more than 120,000 public chains were excluded, along with five repertoires with anomalous nucleotide sharing. In its TCRdb copy, this immuneACCESS table keeps in-frame sequences only and misses some clones. Where compared with another copy, unresolved V genes explain less than half of these, and the others have no known cause. V, J and clone size are taken as reported in that table, and D and trimming were inferred from the DNA itself. The sample contains 150,000 or so clones, more than 60% of them found a single time. Around 8.3% of the sample goes to the ten largest clones.

Of note for this clone: This receptor's antigen is unknown. Within one base of it there is no much larger clone, and no base qualities were kept.

The study at large found these results: A further reported finding was that TCR beta sequences accurately predicted the HLA-A and HLA-B alleles for most subjects in the first cohort. According to a later genetic analysis, donors in an Asian-associated ancestry cluster had fewer N-insertions in productive TCRs than the roughly 700-donor mean. The earlier analysis of fewer than 750 of the donors excluded roughly 17 rarely observed V segments, including chromosome 9 orphons, because counts were too low. According to the authors, the approach could potentially be generalized to other disease states and immunological phenotypes. Because HLA typing was unavailable for some donors at each locus, only the typed subset was used in association tests. Most TCR sequences were seen in very few donors, while some public TCRs were found in many individuals. Specific HLA alleles were associated with over 15,000 TCR beta sequences at a false discovery rate of 0.05 in a later analysis. Only TCR beta chains were sequenced in this cohort, and the absence of alpha or paired-chain data limited detectable features. According to a later analysis, TCR association rates differed among HLA loci, with DRB1 alleles showing the most associated TCRs and HLA-C alleles showing the fewest. A few of the identified cytomegalovirus-associated TCR beta chains were confirmed in vitro to be specific for cytomegalovirus antigens. Strong co-occurrence of HLA alleles, especially DR and DQ, made assigning TCR associations to individual alleles difficult. A later analysis reported that several top co-occurrence clusters appeared linked to parvovirus B19, influenza, CMV and Epstein-Barr virus. The study listed 164 TCR beta chains as associated with cytomegalovirus. In an earlier analysis of more than 500 of the donors, most TCR beta V segments appeared in productive rearrangements about 87% or about 30% of the time, broadly matching IMGT annotations. The classifier was reported to diagnose cytomegalovirus status with high specificity and sensitivity in both the original cohort and the validation cohort. A cluster of highly shared sequence variants was judged likely to represent a technical artifact of the sequencing pipeline. For the cohort, immune exposure information was limited to CMV serostatus. Correlated functional status among segregating V segments might reflect linkage disequilibrium, but an unknown experimental factor could not be ruled out. In a later genetic analysis, a missense DCLRE1C variant was associated with V-gene and J-gene trimming of TCR beta chains, and the association was replicated in an independent cohort. The presence/absence analyses assumed that sequencing depth was roughly uniform across donors, and that assumption may not be true. Compared with equally common non-associated chains, HLA-associated TCR beta chains in a later analysis were more clonally expanded and had lower generation probabilities. According to a later analysis, most CMV-associated TCR beta chains appeared to be HLA-restricted, and the HLA associations seemed to be driven largely by CMV exposure. The 87-base-pair reads could not distinguish some IMGT-functional V segments, including TRBV6-2 and TRBV6-3, so those segments were excluded.

V drops 5 bases and J drops 4 bases, leaving 15 bases in between. From its cysteine to its phenylalanine, the CDR3 spans 15 amino acids. Only the CDR3 region is kept as DNA, spanning 45 bases read in frame from base 1. In the germline V gene, CDR1 corresponds to SGHVS and CDR2 to FQNEAQ. The cohort comprised around 700 healthy bone marrow donors. At the time of sampling, every cohort member was nominally healthy, though immune exposures that went unrecorded were likely present. The donor tested CMV seropositive, placing the donor among the 250 to 350 seropositive members of the cohort. Every donor gave a peripheral blood sample, and the peripheral blood mononuclear cells from that sample were used for TCR beta sequencing. Genomic DNA was extracted from the blood cell samples with the Qiagen DNeasy Blood Extraction Kit.

The chain is assembled from TRBV7-8 and TRBJ1-3; no D segment can be confidently identified. The sequence derives from a woman between 40 and 50 years old in good health and CMV-seropositive. Sequenced material: PBMCs. The nucleotide sequence reads TGTGCCAGCAGCCTTTTGCGGGCCCTAGGAAACACCATATATTTT. The translation is CASSLLRALGNTIYF.